This TCR beta chain was captured in a study of shared clonotypes between healthy human individuals. Clones were sequenced by immunoSEQ multiplex PCR, and TCRdb holds only the in-frame ones, with some missing. This sample has some 660,000 clones; about 80% occur once, and the top ten carry 1.5% to 2%. As concerns this clone: Relative to the germline gene, one junction end is altered; a read error may explain this.

This CDR3 contains 16 residues. The germline V gene has CDR1 MNHNY and CDR2 SVGAGI (reference sequence). The specimen sequenced was memory CD4+ T cells sorted from blood. Subset: CD45RA-negative fraction. The chain has TRBV6-6 and TRBJ1-3; 8 nucleotides line up with TRBD1. This TCR came from a woman aged 25 to 39 in good health. The chain's CDR3 is CASSHSSGGHPDTIYF. CDR3 in DNA: TGTGCCAGCAGTCACTCCTCAGGGGGCCATCCGGACACCATATATTTT.